These T cell receptor beta chains were read from a single sample in a study of T cell responses to AZD1222 COVID-19 vaccine. Sequenced by immunoSEQ multiplex PCR; TCRdb stores in-frame clones only, minus some. The table includes roughly 150,000 clones, roughly nine tenths detected once. Sequenced here: peripheral blood, sampled on day 0 of AZD1222 vaccination. The source is an adult in good health. Both conserved end residues are part of each CDR3. Fields, in order: V gene, J gene, clone size, D gene, CDR3 DNA, CDR3 protein. A D gene is named only where the DNA matches it firmly. Some rows have no size entry. The others give once, few or many, or a class for an expanded clone.

TRBV4-1	TRBJ2-4	.	.	TGCGCCAGCAGCCAGGAGGGGGGGATCTGGGCCAAAAACATTCAGTACTTC	CASSQEGGIWAKNIQYF
TRBV7-9	TRBJ2-3	.	TRBD2	TGTGCCAGCAGACGTTCTAGCGGGAGTGCAGATACGCAGTATTTT	CASRRSSGSADTQYF
TRBV27	TRBJ2-6	.	.	TGTGCCAGCAGTCGACGGTTAGACTCTGGGGCCAACGTCCTGACTTTC	CASSRRLDSGANVLTF
TRBV7-9	TRBJ1-1	.	TRBD1	TGTGCCAGCAGCTCCCAGGGACAGGGTACAGCTTTCTTT	CASSSQGQGTAFF
TRBV6-6	TRBJ2-6	.	.	TGTGCCAGCAGTTACTGGGTGGGAGGTGGGGCCAACGTCCTGACTTTC	CASSYWVGGGANVLTF
TRBV15	TRBJ1-2	.	.	TGTGCCACCAGCAACAACCGACTCGCCTCTCGCGGCGGCTACACCTTC	CATSNNRLASRGGYTF
TRBV7-2	TRBJ2-7	.	TRBD2	TGTGCCAGCAGCTTACCTGTCCTGGGTAGCGGGGTTAGCTCCTACGAGCAGTACTTC	CASSLPVLGSGVSSYEQYF
TRBV4-2	TRBJ2-7	.	.	TGTGCCAGCAGCCAAGATGAGGGATCTGGGGAGCAGTACTTC	CASSQDEGSGEQYF
TRBV29-1	TRBJ1-1	.	.	TGCAGCGTTCGTAGAAACACTGAAGCTTTCTTT	CSVRRNTEAFF
TRBV4-3	TRBJ2-1	.	TRBD2	TGCGCCAGCAGCCAGTACAAGGGACTAGCGGCCTACAATGAGCAGTTCTTC	CASSQYKGLAAYNEQFF
TRBV4-3	TRBJ2-7	.	.	TGCGCCAGCAGCCAAGAACGGACCAGCTCCTACGAGCAGTACTTC	CASSQERTSSYEQYF
TRBV25-1	TRBJ1-1	.	.	TGTGCCAGCTCTATTTTGAACACTGAAGCTTTCTTT	CASSILNTEAFF
TRBV11-2	TRBJ2-4	.	.	TGTGCCAGCAGCCCGGGCGACGGGGGAGTAGAAAACATTCAGTACTTC	CASSPGDGGVENIQYF
TRBV5-4	TRBJ2-1	.	.	TGTGCCAGCAGCTTGTACGTCTACAATGAGCAGTTCTTC	CASSLYVYNEQFF
TRBV27	TRBJ2-7	.	.	TGTGCCAGCAGTTTTTCCCGAACGGACAACCCCTACGAGCAGTACTTC	CASSFSRTDNPYEQYF
TRBV6-2/TRBV6-3	TRBJ1-1	.	.	TGTGCCAGCAGTTACGACAAGGGATGGACTGAAGCTTTCTTT	CASSYDKGWTEAFF
TRBV11-2	TRBJ2-7	.	TRBD1	TGTGCCAGCAGCTTAGGGGGCAGGGGGTCCTACGAGCAGTACTTC	CASSLGGRGSYEQYF
TRBV28	TRBJ2-7	.	TRBD1	TGTGCCAGCAGAACCGGGACAGTCAGGGACGAGCAGTACTTC	CASRTGTVRDEQYF
TRBV28	TRBJ1-2	.	.	TGTGCCAGCAGTTTAGTCCAGGGGAGGTATGGCTACACCTTC	CASSLVQGRYGYTF
TRBV3-1/TRBV3-2	TRBJ2-1	.	TRBD2	TGTGCCAGCAGCCAATATAGGGGGCTTTACGGACTAGCGGGAGACAATGAGCAGTTCTTC	CASSQYRGLYGLAGDNEQFF
TRBV27	TRBJ1-5	once	.	TGTGCCAGCAGGCTAAATGGGGCTCAGCCCCAGCATTTT	CASRLNGAQPQHF
TRBV7-2	TRBJ2-1	.	TRBD1	TGTGCCAGCAGCTTAGCTGGGACAGGGGAAAAGTTCTTC	CASSLAGTGEKFF
TRBV2	TRBJ2-1	.	.	TGTGCCAGCAGTGGGACTCTGAGCTCCTACAATGAGCAGTTCTTC	CASSGTLSSYNEQFF
TRBV7-9	TRBJ1-2	.	.	TGTGCCAGCAGCTTAGCGGCGGATGGCTACACCTTC	CASSLAADGYTF
TRBV6-5	TRBJ1-4	.	TRBD1	TGTGCCAGCAGCCCCGGGACAGGGCTAGAAAAACTGTTTTTT	CASSPGTGLEKLFF
TRBV29-1	TRBJ1-4	.	.	TGCAGCGTTGAGTTGGCAGGAGGGGAAAAACTGTTTTTT	CSVELAGGEKLFF
TRBV5-1	TRBJ2-3	.	.	TGCGCCAGCACCAACGGACGGGAAGGGGATACGCAGTATTTT	CASTNGREGDTQYF
TRBV6-2/TRBV6-3	TRBJ2-1	.	TRBD1	TGTGCCAGCAGATACACAGGGGGCGGAGGTGAGCAGTTCTTC	CASRYTGGGGEQFF
TRBV9	TRBJ2-2	.	.	TGTGCCAGCAGCGCTAAAAACACCGGGGAGCTGTTTTTT	CASSAKNTGELFF
TRBV6-1	TRBJ1-4	.	.	TGTGCCAGCAGTGACAGGGAAAAACTGTTTTTT	CASSDREKLFF
TRBV27	TRBJ1-6	.	TRBD1	TGTGCCAGCAGTGCAGACAGGGTGAATTCACCCCTCCACTTT	CASSADRVNSPLHF
TRBV7-6	TRBJ2-1	.	TRBD1	TGTGCCAGCAGCTTAGCGTGGGACAGGGGGAGCTCCTACAATGAGCAGTTCTTC	CASSLAWDRGSSYNEQFF
TRBV5-1	TRBJ2-6	.	.	TGCGCCAGCAGCTTAGGCAGGCAGGTCTCTGGGGCCAACGTCCTGACTTTC	CASSLGRQVSGANVLTF
TRBV7-2	TRBJ2-5	.	.	TGTGCCAGCAGCTTAGTCGTTTCGGCAGCACAAGAGACCCAGTACTTC	CASSLVVSAAQETQYF
TRBV24-1	TRBJ1-1	once	.	TGTGCCACCAGTGATTCCCGGACAGTTAAAGCTTTCTTT	CATSDSRTVKAFF
TRBV27	TRBJ1-2	few	.	TGTGCCAGCAGTTTTGTCGCGGATACGACAGGAGGTCATGGCTACACCTTC	CASSFVADTTGGHGYTF
TRBV27	TRBJ2-1	.	TRBD2	TGTGCCAGCAGTTTATTAGTTGCGGGAGGGTACAATGAGCAGTTCTTC	CASSLLVAGGYNEQFF
TRBV7-9	TRBJ1-4	once	.	TGTGCCAGCAGCGTTGTGCCTTTGGCTAATGAAAAACTGTTTTTT	CASSVVPLANEKLFF
TRBV10-3	TRBJ1-2	once	TRBD1	TGTGCCATCAGTGTTCTGACAGGGAATAACTATGGCTACACCTTC	CAISVLTGNNYGYTF